These 8 T cell receptor beta chains were sequenced from one sample in a study of T cells expressing NK-cell markers. For each CDR3 protein, TCRdb gives one entry from its re-call of the 5' RACE reads, without DNA. Its table records 150,000 to 180,000 distinct CDR3 sequences. The sequencing input was blood T cells: a sorted CD56 or NKG2C T cell subset, CD4+ or CD8+ T cells, or bulk PBMC T cells (not recorded which). These receptors were collected from a woman aged 50 to 60 in good health.

The genes are TRBV11-2 and TRBJ2-7; the D gene TCRdb calls, TRBD1, cannot be checked with no DNA. The CDR3 covers 16 residues. Per the germline V gene, CDR1 is SGHAT and CDR2 is FQNNGV. The CDR3 loop reads CASSSVGQDLSYEQYF.

V is TRBV7-2 and J is TRBJ2-2; TCRdb's D call, TRBD2, is unchecked because there is no DNA. In germline, CDR1 is SGHTA, CDR2 FQGNSA. CDR3 size: 20 residues. CDR3: CASSNLAWGRAGDGTGELFF.

This chain joins TRBV12-5 and TRBJ2-7; lacking DNA, the TRBD2 call made by TCRdb goes unchecked. The germline V gene encodes CDR1 LGHNT and CDR2 FRNRAP. The CDR3 consists of 16 residues. CDR3: CASGPTQREEPYEQYF.

This chain connects TRBV7-9 to TRBJ2-1; absent DNA, TCRdb's TRBD2 call cannot be checked. CDR1 SEHNR and CDR2 FQNEAQ come from the germline V gene (reference sequence). The CDR3 runs to 11 residues. This CDR3 reads CATPRGNEQFF.

The CDR3 reads CASSLRIGASRDNEQFF. The rearrangement uses TRBV11-3 and TRBJ2-1; TCRdb returns TRBD2, unconfirmable since there is no DNA. The CDR3 runs 17 residues. Germline loops: CDR1 SGHNT, CDR2 YENEEA.

This chain joins TRBV25-1 and TRBJ1-6; the D gene TCRdb calls, TRBD1, cannot be checked with no DNA. The germline V gene has CDR1 MGHDK and CDR2 SYGVNS. This CDR3 contains 14 residues. This CDR3 is CASSERDKDSPLHF.

The V gene is TRBV10-3, the J gene TRBJ2-5; as DNA is missing, the TRBD1 call by TCRdb cannot be tested. CDR3 length equals 14 residues. Germline CDR1 reads ENHRY; CDR2 reads SYGVKD. The CDR3 is CATRNGTWKETQYF.

The chain is built from TRBV6-5 and TRBJ2-2; the TCRdb D gene call, TRBD2, has no DNA to confirm it. Per the germline V gene, CDR1 is MNHEY and CDR2 is SVGAGI. This CDR3 has 15 amino acids. CDR3 sequence: CASSYSPGRAGELFF.